The T cell receptor (beta chain) described here comes from a study of CD8 T cells in ankylosing spondylitis. V lost 0 bases and J lost 1, with 17 bases in between. Per germline, CDR1 SGHRS and CDR2 YFSETQ. The CDR3 length is 17 residues. Overall study findings and caveats: Roughly eight highly homologous variants formed a TCR beta motif that appeared characteristic of ankylosing spondylitis blood.

Concerning this clonotype itself: Its specificity is unknown.

Making use of molecular barcodes, quantitative 5'-RACE generated TCR beta libraries. TCRdb re-called the 5' RACE reads through MiXCR, storing one row per CDR3 protein. The repertoire holds 230,000 or so distinct CDR3 sequences, about 18% seen once, with less than 35% in the top ten. This chain uses TRBV5-1 with TRBJ2-7; a weak D match, TRBD2 (5 bases). Source material: blood, either unsorted or a sorted T cell fraction (not recorded which). This receptor was identified in a male donor with ankylosing spondylitis or in good health (not recorded which). Here the CDR3 DNA reads TGCGCCAGCAGCTTGGGAGACGCCACTAGAATTTCCTACGAGCAGTACTTC. Translated: CASSLGDATRISYEQYF.